This TCR beta chain was observed in a study of shared clonotypes between healthy human individuals (dated by TCRdb to about 2020). About the full investigation: Three men and a couple of women, aged 18 to 49 years, made up the cohort. Per donor, three plates each were used for CD4 naive and CD4 memory, two for CD8 naive, and one for CD8 memory. Blood TCR repertoires of several healthy adults were deeply sequenced to estimate repertoire size and the extent of clonotype sharing between individuals. To increase sequencing depth and limit assay-specific biases, different laboratories used diverse techniques to prepare libraries and sequence TCR repertoires. Each donor's leukapheresis produced roughly between roughly 0.85 and 9 billion PBMCs.

The full study reports these points: Because the study included a small number of donors, the genetic and exposure-history diversity represented was limited. Pairwise subsampling led to the expectation that sequencing depth would affect the degree of clonotype sharing among donors. Sampling was restricted to blood, and TCR repertoires in tissue are likely to differ from TCR repertoires in blood. Compared with non-shared clonotypes, the clonotypes found in all four sorted-subset donors had higher generation probabilities. Even with the large sequencing depth, rarefaction of the sorted-subset datasets indicated that sequencing was incomplete. Estimated clonotype richness was generally larger for naive than for memory subsets. Sharing across several donors was observed for approximately 5% of naive CD4, over 3% of naive CD8, 2% to 2.5% of memory CD4, and around 0.44% of memory CD8 clonotypes.

Comment on this clone: There is no known antigen for this receptor. No much larger clone exists at a distance of one base, and base qualities are not known.

TCR CDR3 regions were amplified from genomic DNA by multiplex PCR using the deep immunoSEQ assay. For each cell subset, the extracted genomic DNA was distributed evenly across all wells of several immunoSEQ 96-well plates, and each plate served as one replicate. For sorted subsets, each replicate PCR was loaded with roughly 200 ng genomic DNA, equivalent to about 30,000 T cell genomes. Purified libraries were measured with a Qubit 3.0 fluorometer, size-checked on a Bioanalyzer 2100, and measured again with the KAPA Library Quantification kit. Every immunoSEQ 96-well plate was sequenced on a separate single-read 150-cycle Illumina NextSeq 550 flow cell. For the original study's pipeline: Because only junctional sequences without quality scores were contained in the immunoSEQ output, filtering matching that applied to full-length reads could not be performed. To assign V/J genes and CDR3, sequences were annotated against IMGT germline references using PyIR, a Python wrapper for IgBLAST v1.9. Reads were removed for weak V/J assignments (E-value above 1e-6), missing CDR3, stop codons, out-of-frame junctions, or ambiguous translated residues. V3J clonotypes were defined as sequences sharing an identical inferred V gene, J gene, and CDR3 amino acid sequence. To compute the percentage overlap between repertoires, the number of shared unique clonotypes was divided by the size of the smaller repertoire. Three approaches were used to assess repertoire richness: RTK rarefaction, the Chao1 estimator, and Recon v2.1 estimates of unobserved clonotypes. Generation probabilities for all TCRbeta clonotypes obtained by the gDNA method from a handful of donors were computed using OLGA. TCRdb mirrors the immuneACCESS table, restricted to in-frame sequences. Some clones are absent from its copies; in checked studies, under half trace to an unresolved V gene, and the reason for the others is unknown. V, J and clone size derive from that table, while D and trimming were established from the DNA sequence. The sample yields about 640,000 clones; 60% to 80% were counted once. The ten biggest clones cover about 1.8% of the sample.

The donors were healthy, HIV-negative adults with no recently reported acute infections or vaccinations. All donors were Caucasian adults living in Nashville, Tennessee, USA. CD4+ T cells were enriched by magnetic negative selection, after which naive cells were positively selected on CD45RA and the negative fraction was taken as the memory subset. After blood collection by leukapheresis, PBMCs were isolated using Ficoll-Histopaque density gradient centrifugation and then cryopreserved in the vapor phase of liquid nitrogen. Analytical flow cytometry was used to check the purity and quantity of every magnetically sorted T cell population. Genomic DNA was isolated from each sorted fraction and quantified by UV absorbance on a Nanodrop 2000c. V and J lose 8 bases and 0 bases, and a span of 16 bases separates them. The germline V gene yields SNHLY for CDR1 and FYNNEI for CDR2. The CDR3 goes from the cysteine to the phenylalanine over 16 residues. This entry keeps only the CDR3 DNA: 48 bases, framed from base 1.

This TCR was sampled from a woman aged 25 to 45 in good health. The material sequenced was memory CD4+ T cells sorted from blood. The sample's cell subset or site, from its label and the paper: CD45RA-negative fraction. The rearrangement joined TRBV2 to TRBJ1-4; no D gene can be assigned with confidence. The CDR3 reads CASSRRQAATNEKLFF. The DNA sequence is TGTGCCAGCTCCCGTCGGCAGGCCGCAACTAATGAAAAACTGTTTTTT.